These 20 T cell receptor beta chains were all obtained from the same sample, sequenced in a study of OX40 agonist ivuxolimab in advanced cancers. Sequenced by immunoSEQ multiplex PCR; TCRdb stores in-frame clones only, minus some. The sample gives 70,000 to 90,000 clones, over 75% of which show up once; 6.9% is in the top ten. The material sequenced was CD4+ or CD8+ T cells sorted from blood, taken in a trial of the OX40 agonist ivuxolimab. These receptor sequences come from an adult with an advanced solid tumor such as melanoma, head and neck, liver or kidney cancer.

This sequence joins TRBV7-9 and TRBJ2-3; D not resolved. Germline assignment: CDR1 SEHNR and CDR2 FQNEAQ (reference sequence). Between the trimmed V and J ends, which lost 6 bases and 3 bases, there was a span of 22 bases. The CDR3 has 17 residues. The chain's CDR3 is CASSRMTPAEGTDTQYF. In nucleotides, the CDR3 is TGTGCCAGCAGTCGAATGACCCCCGCAGAAGGGACAGATACGCAGTATTTT.

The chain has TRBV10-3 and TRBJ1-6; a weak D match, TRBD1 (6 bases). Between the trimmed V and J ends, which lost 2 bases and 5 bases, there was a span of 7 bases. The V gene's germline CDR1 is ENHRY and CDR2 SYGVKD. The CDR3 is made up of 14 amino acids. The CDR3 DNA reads TGTGCCATCAGTGAGGGGGGGCATAATTCACCCCTCCACTTT. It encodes CAISEGGHNSPLHF.

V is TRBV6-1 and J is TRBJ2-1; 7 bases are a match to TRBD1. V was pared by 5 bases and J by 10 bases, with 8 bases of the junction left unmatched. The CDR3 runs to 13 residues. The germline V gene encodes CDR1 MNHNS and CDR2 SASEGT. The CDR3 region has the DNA TGTGCCAGCAGTAATACAGGGGTGGGGGAGCAGTTCTTC. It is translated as CASSNTGVGEQFF.

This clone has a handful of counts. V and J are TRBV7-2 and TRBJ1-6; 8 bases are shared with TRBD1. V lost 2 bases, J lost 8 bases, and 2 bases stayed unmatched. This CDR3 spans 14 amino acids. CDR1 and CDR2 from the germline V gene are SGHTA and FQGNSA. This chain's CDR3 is CASSLRTGYSPLHF. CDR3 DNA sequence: TGTGCCAGCAGCTTAAGGACAGGGTATTCACCCCTCCACTTT.

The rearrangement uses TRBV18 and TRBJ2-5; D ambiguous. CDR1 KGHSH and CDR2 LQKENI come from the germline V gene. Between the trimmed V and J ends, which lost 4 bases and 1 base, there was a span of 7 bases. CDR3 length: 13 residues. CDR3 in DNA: TGTGCCAGCTCACTCCCAGGCCAAGAGACCCAGTACTTC. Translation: CASSLPGQETQYF.

The CDR3 bases are TGTGCCAGCAGCTTGAGGGCCACCCGGGACTCACCCCTCCACTTT. Its translation is CASSLRATRDSPLHF. The J gene is TRBJ1-6, the V gene TRBV5-6, with D possibly TRBD1 on 5 matching bases. CDR1 is SGHDT, CDR2 YYEEEE, per germline. This CDR3 comprises 15 residues. Trimming took off 1 base at V and 10 bases at J, with 15 bases between the two ends.

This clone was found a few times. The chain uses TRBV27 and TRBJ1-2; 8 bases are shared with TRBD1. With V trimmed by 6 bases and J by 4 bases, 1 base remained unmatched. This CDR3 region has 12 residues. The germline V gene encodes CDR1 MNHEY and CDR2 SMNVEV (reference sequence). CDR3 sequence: CASSDRGYGYTF. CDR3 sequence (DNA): TGTGCCAGCAGCGACAGGGGCTATGGCTACACCTTC.

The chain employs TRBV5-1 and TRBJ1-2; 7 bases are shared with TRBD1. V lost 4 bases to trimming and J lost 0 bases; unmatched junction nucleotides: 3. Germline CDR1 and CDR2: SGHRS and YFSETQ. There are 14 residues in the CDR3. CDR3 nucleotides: TGCGCCAGCAGCCCGGGACAGACTAACTATGGCTACACCTTC. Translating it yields CASSPGQTNYGYTF.

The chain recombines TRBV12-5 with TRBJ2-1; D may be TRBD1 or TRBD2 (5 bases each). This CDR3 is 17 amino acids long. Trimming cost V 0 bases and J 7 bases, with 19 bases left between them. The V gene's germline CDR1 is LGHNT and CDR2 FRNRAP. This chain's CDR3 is CASGLVMPGRFWNEQFF. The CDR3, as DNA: TGTGCTAGTGGTTTGGTAATGCCAGGGAGATTTTGGAATGAGCAGTTCTTC.

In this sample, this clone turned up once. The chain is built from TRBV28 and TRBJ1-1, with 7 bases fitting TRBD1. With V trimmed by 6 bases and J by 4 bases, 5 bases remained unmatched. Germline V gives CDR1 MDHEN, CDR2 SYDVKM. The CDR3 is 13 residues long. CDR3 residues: CASSTTGRTEAFF. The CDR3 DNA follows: TGTGCCAGCAGCACGACAGGGCGCACTGAAGCTTTCTTT.

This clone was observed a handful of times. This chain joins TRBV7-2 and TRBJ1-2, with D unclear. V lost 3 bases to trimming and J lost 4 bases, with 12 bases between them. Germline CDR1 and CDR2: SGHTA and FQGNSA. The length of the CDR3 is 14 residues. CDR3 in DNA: TGTGCCAGCAGCTTGCGTCCTCAAGGCTATGGCTACACCTTC. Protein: CASSLRPQGYGYTF.

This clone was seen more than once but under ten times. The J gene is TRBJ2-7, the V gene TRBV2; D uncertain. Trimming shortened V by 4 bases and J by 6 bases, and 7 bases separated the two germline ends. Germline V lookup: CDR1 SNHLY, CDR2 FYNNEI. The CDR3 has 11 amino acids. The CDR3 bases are TGTGCCAGCAGTGTCACCGGCGAGCAGTACTTC. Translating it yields CASSVTGEQYF.

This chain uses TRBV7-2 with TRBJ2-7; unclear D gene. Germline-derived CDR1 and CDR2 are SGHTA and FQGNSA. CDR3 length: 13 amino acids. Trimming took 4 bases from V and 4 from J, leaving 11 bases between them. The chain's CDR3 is CASSSYAGYEQYF. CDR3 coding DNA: TGTGCCAGCAGCTCTTACGCCGGATACGAGCAGTACTTC.

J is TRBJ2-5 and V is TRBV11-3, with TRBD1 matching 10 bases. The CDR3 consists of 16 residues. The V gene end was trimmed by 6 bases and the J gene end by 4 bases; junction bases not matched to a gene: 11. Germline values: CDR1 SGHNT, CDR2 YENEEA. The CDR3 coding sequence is TGTGCCAGCAGGGGGATCGGGACAGGGGCTGCAGAGACCCAGTACTTC. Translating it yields CASRGIGTGAAETQYF.

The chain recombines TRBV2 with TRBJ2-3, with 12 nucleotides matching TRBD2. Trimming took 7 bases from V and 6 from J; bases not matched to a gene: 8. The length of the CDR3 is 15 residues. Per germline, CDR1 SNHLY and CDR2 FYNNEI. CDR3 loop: CASNELAGGMDTQYF. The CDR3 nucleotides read TGTGCCAGCAACGAACTAGCGGGAGGAATGGATACGCAGTATTTT. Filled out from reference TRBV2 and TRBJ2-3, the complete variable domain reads EPEVTQTPSHQVTQMGQEVILRCVPISNHLYFYWYRQILGQKVEFLVSFYNNEISEKSEIFDDQFSVERPDGSNFTLKIRSTKLEDSAMYFCASNELAGGMDTQYFGPGTRLTVL.

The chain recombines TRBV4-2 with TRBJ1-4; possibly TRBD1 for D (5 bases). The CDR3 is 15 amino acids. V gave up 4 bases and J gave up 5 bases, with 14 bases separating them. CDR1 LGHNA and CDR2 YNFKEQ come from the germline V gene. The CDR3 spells CASSPRGEGNEKLFF. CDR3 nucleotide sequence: TGTGCCAGCAGCCCCCGGGGCGAAGGGAATGAAAAACTGTTTTTT.

The CDR3 DNA reads TGCGCCAGCAGCCAAGATAGTTCTACTGGAAACACCATATATTTT. Protein sequence: CASSQDSSTGNTIYF. J is TRBJ1-3 and V is TRBV4-3, with unresolved D. Germline CDR1 reads LGHNA; CDR2 reads YSLEER. Trimming shortened V by 0 bases and J by 2 bases, and 8 bases separated the two germline ends. The CDR3 sequence is 15 residues long.

CDR3 nucleotides: TGTGCCAGCTCACTTAGCGACTCCTACGAGCAGTACTTC. It specifies CASSLSDSYEQYF. This rearrangement joins TRBV18 to TRBJ2-7; TRBD2 is a possible D gene (5 bases). The CDR3 contains 13 residues. Germline CDR1 and CDR2: KGHSH and LQKENI. With 4 bases removed from V and 0 bases from J, the gap between germline ends came to 7 bases.

The CDR3 region is CASSSLSGRAGDTQYF. CDR3 sequence (DNA): TGTGCCAGCAGCTCCCTTAGCGGGAGGGCCGGAGATACGCAGTATTTT. This chain uses TRBV28 with TRBJ2-3; 11 bases map to TRBD2. CDR3 size: 16 residues. V was pared by 6 bases and J by 5 bases, with 10 bases of the junction left unmatched. Germline V gene sequence: CDR1 MDHEN, CDR2 SYDVKM.

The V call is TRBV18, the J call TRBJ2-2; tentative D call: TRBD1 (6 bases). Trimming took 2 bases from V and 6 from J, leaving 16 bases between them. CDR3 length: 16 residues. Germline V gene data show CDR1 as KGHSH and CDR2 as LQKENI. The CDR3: CASSPGGRGPAGELFF. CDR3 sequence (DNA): TGTGCCAGCTCACCAGGCGGCAGGGGCCCCGCCGGGGAGCTGTTTTTT.